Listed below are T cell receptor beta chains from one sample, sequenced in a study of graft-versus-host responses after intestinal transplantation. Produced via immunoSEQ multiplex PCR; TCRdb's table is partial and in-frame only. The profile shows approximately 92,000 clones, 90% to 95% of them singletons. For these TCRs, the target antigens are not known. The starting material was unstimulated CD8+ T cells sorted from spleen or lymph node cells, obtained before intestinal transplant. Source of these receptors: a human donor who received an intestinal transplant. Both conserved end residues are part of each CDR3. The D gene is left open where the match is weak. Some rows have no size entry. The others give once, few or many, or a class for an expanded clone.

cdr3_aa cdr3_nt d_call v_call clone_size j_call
CASSLWDASSGNTIYF TGTGCCAGCAGTTTGTGGGACGCGAGCTCTGGAAACACCATATATTTT . TRBV27 . TRBJ1-3
CASSFGNTEAFF TGTGCCAGCAGCTTTGGGAACACTGAAGCTTTCTTT . TRBV11-3 . TRBJ1-1
CASSAKGPQHF TGTGCCAGCAGCGCGAAGGGGCCCCAGCATTTT . TRBV6-5 . TRBJ1-5
CASSLVLHTEAFF TGTGCCAGCAGCTTAGTTCTGCACACTGAAGCTTTCTTT . TRBV7-9 . TRBJ1-1
CASSFDRYVYEQYF TGTGCCAGCAGTTTCGACAGGTACGTCTACGAGCAGTACTTC . TRBV28 once TRBJ2-7
CASSPGVRLSLGNEQFF TGCGCCAGCAGCCCTGGGGTGCGGCTTTCGCTCGGCAATGAGCAGTTCTTC . TRBV5-1 . TRBJ2-1
CASSLCDGDCRGYTF TGCGCCAGCAGCCTCTGCGACGGGGACTGCCGGGGCTACACCTTC . TRBV4-1 . TRBJ1-2
CASSPTSGREQYF TGTGCCAGCAGCCCGACTAGCGGGAGGGAGCAGTACTTC TRBD2 TRBV7-3 . TRBJ2-7
CASSLDTQVHPIAKNIQYF TGCGCCAGCAGCTTGGATACACAGGTCCACCCGATAGCCAAAAACATTCAGTACTTC . TRBV5-1 . TRBJ2-4
CASRGAGNTEAFF TGTGCCAGCAGAGGAGCAGGTAACACTGAAGCTTTCTTT . TRBV4-2 once TRBJ1-1
CASSLESGLAGGRAYNEQFF TGTGCCAGCAGCTTAGAGTCGGGACTAGCGGGAGGGAGAGCCTACAATGAGCAGTTCTTC TRBD2 TRBV7-7 . TRBJ2-1
CASSLEWTQYF TGTGCCAGCAGCTTAGAATGGACCCAGTACTTC . TRBV11-2 . TRBJ2-5
CASSYSGTNNEQFF TGTGCCAGCAGTTACTCAGGGACCAACAATGAGCAGTTCTTC . TRBV6-5 . TRBJ2-1
CASSLAGELFF TGTGCCAGCAGCCTAGCCGGGGAGCTGTTTTTT . TRBV6-5 . TRBJ2-2
CASSLGGDSPLHF TGTGCCAGCAGCTTAGGGGGGGATTCACCCCTCCACTTT . TRBV13 . TRBJ1-6
CASSQTGDNSPLHF TGTGCCAGCAGCCAGACAGGGGATAATTCACCCCTCCACTTT TRBD1 TRBV7-9 . TRBJ1-6
CASRTTHGTDTQYF TGCGCCAGCAGAACTACACACGGCACAGATACGCAGTATTTT . TRBV4-1 . TRBJ2-3
CASRTGITELTIREYGYTF TGTGCCAGTAGGACAGGGATTACGGAACTAACAATCCGGGAATATGGCTACACCTTC TRBD1 TRBV19 . TRBJ1-2
CASSVFLGGNQPQHF TGTGCCAGCAGTGTATTCCTTGGAGGCAATCAGCCCCAGCATTTT . TRBV6-1 . TRBJ1-5
CASSRLAGGSTDTQYF TGTGCCAGCAGTCGTCTAGCCGGGGGGAGCACAGATACGCAGTATTTT TRBD2 TRBV27 . TRBJ2-3
CASSPNTGELFF TGTGCCAGCAGCCCGAACACCGGGGAGCTGTTTTTT . TRBV7-3 . TRBJ2-2
CASANRDIENTGELFF TGTGCCAGCGCCAACCGGGACATCGAAAACACCGGGGAGCTGTTTTTT . TRBV27 once TRBJ2-2
CASSRFDSDQPQHF TGCGCCAGCAGCCGATTCGATAGTGATCAGCCCCAGCATTTT . TRBV4-1 once TRBJ1-5
CASSYRSNEKLFF TGTGCCAGCAGTTATAGGTCAAATGAAAAACTGTTTTTT . TRBV6-5 . TRBJ1-4
CASSYIGGSSYEQYF TGTGCCAGCAGTTACATAGGGGGGAGCTCCTACGAGCAGTACTTC . TRBV6-5 . TRBJ2-7
CASSQVWQGGQPQHF TGCGCCAGCAGCCAAGTCTGGCAGGGCGGTCAGCCCCAGCATTTT . TRBV4-1 once TRBJ1-5
CASRVTGVDEQFF TGTGCCAGCAGGGTGACAGGGGTGGATGAGCAGTTCTTC TRBD1 TRBV6-1 once TRBJ2-1
CASSYSGWGNQPQHF TGTGCCAGCAGTTACTCAGGGTGGGGCAATCAGCCCCAGCATTTT . TRBV6-5 . TRBJ1-5
CASSLRRNYGYTF TGCGCCAGCAGCTTACGGCGGAACTATGGCTACACCTTC . TRBV5-1 . TRBJ1-2
CATSRARDGYGYTF TGTGCCACCAGCAGAGCTAGGGACGGCTATGGCTACACCTTC . TRBV15 . TRBJ1-2
CASSEGTGGTGELFF TGTGCCAGCAGTGAAGGGACAGGGGGCACCGGGGAGCTGTTTTTT TRBD1 TRBV6-1 few TRBJ2-2
CASSPGQGYDIQYF TGTGCCAGCAGTCCGGGACAGGGATATGACATTCAGTACTTC TRBD1 TRBV2 . TRBJ2-4
CAISPSQTRTTTGELFF TGTGCCATCAGTCCATCCCAGACACGGACGACCACCGGGGAGCTGTTTTTT . TRBV10-3 . TRBJ2-2
CASSPTVSSTDTQYF TGTGCCAGCAGCCCGACAGTATCTAGCACAGATACGCAGTATTTT . TRBV7-9 . TRBJ2-3
CASSLGGPPPYEQYF TGTGCCAGCAGCTTGGGTGGACCCCCCCCCTACGAGCAGTACTTC . TRBV13 . TRBJ2-7
CASSRYALNEQFF TGCGCCAGCAGCCGCTACGCGCTGAATGAGCAGTTCTTC . TRBV10-1 . TRBJ2-1
CASSVGRDRDYGYTF TGTGCCAGCAGCGTAGGTCGGGACAGGGACTATGGCTACACCTTC TRBD1 TRBV9 . TRBJ1-2
CASSSELGQPQHF TGTGCCAGCAGCTCAGAACTAGGTCAGCCCCAGCATTTT . TRBV11-2 . TRBJ1-5
CASSLLGTGGGTEAFF TGTGCCAGCAGTTTACTGGGGACAGGGGGCGGCACTGAAGCTTTCTTT TRBD1 TRBV27 . TRBJ1-1
CASRSGGPLHPLSTDTQYF TGTGCCAGCCGGAGCGGGGGGCCACTCCATCCTCTCAGCACAGATACGCAGTATTTT TRBD2 TRBV5-5 . TRBJ2-3
CASSLRGGAYEQYF TGTGCCAGCAGCTTAAGGGGCGGAGCTTACGAGCAGTACTTC . TRBV7-3 . TRBJ2-7
CASVFGGEQYF TGTGCCAGCGTCTTTGGGGGCGAGCAGTACTTC . TRBV6-1 . TRBJ2-7
CASSVSSGTLQETQYF TGTGCCAGCAGCGTGAGTAGCGGAACCCTCCAAGAGACCCAGTACTTC . TRBV9 . TRBJ2-5
CASSSGLAGNTDTQYF TGCGCCAGCAGCTCCGGACTAGCGGGCAACACAGATACGCAGTATTTT TRBD2 TRBV10-1 . TRBJ2-3
CSVDIGNTYEQYF TGCAGCGTTGATATAGGGAACACCTACGAGCAGTACTTC . TRBV29-1 . TRBJ2-7
CASSHGTSGGTYEQYF TGCGCCAGCAGCCACGGAACTAGCGGGGGGACCTACGAGCAGTACTTC TRBD2 TRBV4-1 . TRBJ2-7
CASSAYEQYF TGTGCCAGCAGTGCCTACGAGCAGTACTTC . TRBV2 . TRBJ2-7
CASSYQRGAVETQYF TGTGCCAGCAGTTACCAGCGGGGGGCCGTTGAGACCCAGTACTTC TRBD2 TRBV6-5 . TRBJ2-5
CASSLVLYEETQYF TGTGCCAGCAGCTTAGTACTTTACGAAGAGACCCAGTACTTC . TRBV7-9 . TRBJ2-5
CASSFTGGSRFNQPQHF TGTGCCAGCAGCTTCACAGGGGGCTCACGATTCAATCAGCCCCAGCATTTT TRBD1 TRBV7-9 . TRBJ1-5
CASSNDRSPGDTEAFF TGTGCCAGCAGCAACGACAGGTCTCCCGGGGACACTGAAGCTTTCTTT . TRBV7-9 . TRBJ1-1
CASSEGHQGNEQFF TGTGCCAGCAGTGAGGGACACCAGGGCAATGAGCAGTTCTTC . TRBV6-4 . TRBJ2-1
CASSALAGGPSEQYF TGTGCCAGCAGTGCCCTCGCGGGAGGGCCTAGCGAGCAGTACTTC TRBD2 TRBV6-6 . TRBJ2-7